This TCR beta chain is from a study of blood T cell repertoires in COVID-19 (dated by TCRdb to the early 2020s). In the study overall: Samples from collaborators originated in the United States, Italy and Spain and spanned both the acute and convalescent phases of COVID-19. Where HLA class I and class II types were available, the types were taken from metadata supplied by the sample provider, not from assay-based typing. A de-identified subject ID, COVID-19 status, age in years and sex were almost always included in the sample metadata. The dataset comprised deeply sampled blood TCRbeta repertoires from subjects exposed to, actively infected with, or recovered from COVID-19. The samples were drawn from the first 160 participants of the ongoing ImmuneRACE study and from 950 to 1,500 subjects provided by 6 global collaborators. The repertoires were released in a freely available public database intended as a resource for research on the immune response to SARS-CoV-2. The prospective study material was composed of cDNA or gDNA derived from T cells, B-cell-depleted T cells, or PBMCs.

V is clipped by 4 bases and J by 4 bases, and the sequence between their germline boundaries is 10 bases long. Spanning cysteine to phenylalanine, the CDR3 consists of 13 amino acids. Only the CDR3 DNA stays, 39 bases, in frame from base 1. On this clone itself: Its target antigen remains unknown. Base qualities are not at hand, and no much larger clone is one base apart.

TCRbeta CDR3 regions were amplified from genomic DNA by means of the immunoSEQ Assay, a bias-controlled multiplex PCR. The paper's processing steps were these. The number of nucleated cells in each sample was estimated by amplification of reference gene primers within the assay. To quantify the absolute abundance of each unique TCRbeta CDR3 rearrangement, sequence reads were collapsed and filtered. Productive Simpson clonality was computed per sample as the square root of Simpson's diversity index over productive rearrangements. The table comes from immuneACCESS by way of TCRdb, which keeps in-frame sequences with V and J called. Part of the clones is missing from these tables; in studies checked, under half for an unresolved V gene and the rest for unknown reasons. V and J calls and clone size come straight from that table; D and trimming were deduced from the DNA. Present in this sample are roughly 220,000 clones, about 80% of which were seen just once. The ten most abundant clones make up 3% of the sample.

Findings and caveats that apply to the study as a whole: Clinical and demographic metadata were provided uncurated, with the amount varying by source and participant.

Another Seattle source contributed samples from volunteer blood donors who had recovered from COVID-19. Collaborating institutions collected whole blood in K2EDTA tubes following their own protocols. For TCRbeta analysis, collaborator samples were shipped as frozen whole blood, as isolated PBMCs, or as DNA extracted from either sample type. The clonotype originates from a woman aged 30 to 39 who had recovered from COVID-19. The V and J genes are TRBV12-3 or TRBV12-4 and TRBJ1-2; confidence is insufficient to name the D gene. The sample taken for sequencing was peripheral blood. The CDR3 has the sequence CASSSETGYGYTF. DNA sequence: TGTGCCAGCAGTTCGGAGACGGGCTATGGCTACACCTTC.